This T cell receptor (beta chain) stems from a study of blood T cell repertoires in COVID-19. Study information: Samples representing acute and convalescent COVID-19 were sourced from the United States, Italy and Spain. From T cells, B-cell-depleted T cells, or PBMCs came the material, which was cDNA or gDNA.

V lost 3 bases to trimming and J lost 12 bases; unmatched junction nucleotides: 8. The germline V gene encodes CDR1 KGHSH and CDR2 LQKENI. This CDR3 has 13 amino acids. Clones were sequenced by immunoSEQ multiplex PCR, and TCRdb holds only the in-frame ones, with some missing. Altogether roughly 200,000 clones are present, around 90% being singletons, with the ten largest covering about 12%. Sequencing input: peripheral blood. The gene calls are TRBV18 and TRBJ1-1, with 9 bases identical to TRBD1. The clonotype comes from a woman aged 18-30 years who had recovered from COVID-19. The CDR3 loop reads CASSPSGTGWTFF. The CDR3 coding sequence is TGTGCCAGCTCACCCTCCGGGACAGGGTGGACTTTCTTT.